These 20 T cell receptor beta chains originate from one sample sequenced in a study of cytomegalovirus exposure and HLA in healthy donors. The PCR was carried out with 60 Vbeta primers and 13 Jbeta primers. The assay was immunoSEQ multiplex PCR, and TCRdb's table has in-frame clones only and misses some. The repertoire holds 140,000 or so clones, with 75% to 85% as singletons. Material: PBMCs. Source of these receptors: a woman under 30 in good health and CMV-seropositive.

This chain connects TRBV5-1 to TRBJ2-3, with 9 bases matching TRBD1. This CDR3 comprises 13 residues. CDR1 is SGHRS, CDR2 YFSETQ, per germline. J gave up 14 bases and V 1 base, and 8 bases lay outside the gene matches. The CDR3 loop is CASSLSGQGSLYF. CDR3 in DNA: TGCGCCAGCAGCTTGTCCGGACAGGGGTCATTGTATTTT. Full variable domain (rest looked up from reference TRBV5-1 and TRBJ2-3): KAGVTQTPRYLIKTRGQQVTLSCSPISGHRSVSWYQQTPGQGLQFLFEYFSETQRNKGNFPGRFSGRQFSNSRSEMNVSTLELGDSALYLCASSLSGQGSLYFGPGTRLTVL.

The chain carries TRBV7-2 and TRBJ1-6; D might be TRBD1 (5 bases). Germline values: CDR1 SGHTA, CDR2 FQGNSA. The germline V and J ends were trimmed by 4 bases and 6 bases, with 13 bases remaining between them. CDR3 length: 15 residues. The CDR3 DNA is TGTGCCAGCAGCTCGACAGACATCATTAATTCACCCCTCCACTTT. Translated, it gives CASSSTDIINSPLHF.

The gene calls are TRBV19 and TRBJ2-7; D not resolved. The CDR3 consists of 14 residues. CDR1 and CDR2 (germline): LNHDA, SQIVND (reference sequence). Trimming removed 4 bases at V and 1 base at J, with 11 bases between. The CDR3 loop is CASSRDRQSYEQYF. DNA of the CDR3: TGTGCCAGTAGTAGAGACCGCCAGTCCTACGAGCAGTACTTC.

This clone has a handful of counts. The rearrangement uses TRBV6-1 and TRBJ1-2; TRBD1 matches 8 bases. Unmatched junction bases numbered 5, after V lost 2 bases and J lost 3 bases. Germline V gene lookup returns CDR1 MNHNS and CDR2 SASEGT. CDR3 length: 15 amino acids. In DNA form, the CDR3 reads TGTGCCAGCAGTGAACCCTTGACAGGGGACTATGGCTACACCTTC. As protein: CASSEPLTGDYGYTF.

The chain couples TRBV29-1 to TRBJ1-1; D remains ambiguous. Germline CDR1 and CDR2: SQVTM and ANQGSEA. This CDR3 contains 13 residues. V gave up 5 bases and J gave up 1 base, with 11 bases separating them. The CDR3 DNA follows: TGCAGCGTTCTACGGGTAGCGAACACTGAAGCTTTCTTT. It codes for CSVLRVANTEAFF.

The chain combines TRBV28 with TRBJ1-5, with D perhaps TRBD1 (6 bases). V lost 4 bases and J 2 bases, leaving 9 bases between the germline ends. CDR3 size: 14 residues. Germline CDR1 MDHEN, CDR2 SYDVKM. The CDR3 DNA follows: TGTGCCAGCAGTTCGGCAGGGGGCAATCAGCCCCAGCATTTT. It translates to CASSSAGGNQPQHF.

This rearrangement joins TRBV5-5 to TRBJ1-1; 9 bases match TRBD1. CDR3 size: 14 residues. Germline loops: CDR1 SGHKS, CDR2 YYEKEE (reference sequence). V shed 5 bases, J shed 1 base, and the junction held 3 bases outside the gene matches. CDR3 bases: TGTGCCAGCAGGTGGACAGGGGCGAACACTGAAGCTTTCTTT. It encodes CASRWTGANTEAFF.

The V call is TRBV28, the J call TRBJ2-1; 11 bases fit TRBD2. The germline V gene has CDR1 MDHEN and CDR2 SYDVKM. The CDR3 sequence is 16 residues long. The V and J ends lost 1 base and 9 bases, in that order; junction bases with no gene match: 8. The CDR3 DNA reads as TGTGCCAGCAGTTTATTCTCTAGCGGGGGGCCACCTGAGCAGTTCTTC. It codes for CASSLFSSGGPPEQFF.

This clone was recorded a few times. The CDR3 sequence: CASSGRSGGARGETQYF. In DNA form, the CDR3 reads TGTGCCAGCAGTGGCCGTAGCGGGGGGGCCCGGGGAGAGACCCAGTACTTC. The gene calls are TRBV6-1 and TRBJ2-5, with 11 nucleotides matching TRBD2. The CDR3 covers 17 residues. CDR1 MNHNS and CDR2 SASEGT come from the germline V gene. The J segment lost 4 bases and the V segment lost 4 bases, leaving 11 bases of the junction unmatched.

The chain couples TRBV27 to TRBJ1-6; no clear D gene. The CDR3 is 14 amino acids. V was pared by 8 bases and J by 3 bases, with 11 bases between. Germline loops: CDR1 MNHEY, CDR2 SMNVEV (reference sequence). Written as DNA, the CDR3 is TGTGCCAGCGCGGAGGTTTTCTATAATTCACCCCTCCACTTT. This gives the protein CASAEVFYNSPLHF.

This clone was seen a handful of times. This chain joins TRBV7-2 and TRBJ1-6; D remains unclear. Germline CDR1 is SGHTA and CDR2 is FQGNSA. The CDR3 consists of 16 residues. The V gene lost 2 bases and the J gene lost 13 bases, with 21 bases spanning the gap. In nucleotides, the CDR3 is TGTGCCAGCAGCTTAACAGTCGGCACCTTCTTCACCCCCCTCCACTTT. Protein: CASSLTVGTFFTPLHF.

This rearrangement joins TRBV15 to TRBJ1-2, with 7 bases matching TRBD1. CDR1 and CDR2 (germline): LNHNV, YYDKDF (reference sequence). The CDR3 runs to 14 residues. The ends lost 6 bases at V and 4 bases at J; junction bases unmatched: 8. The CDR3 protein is CATSMRQGRYGYTF. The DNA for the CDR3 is TGTGCCACCAGTATGCGACAGGGTCGCTATGGCTACACCTTC.

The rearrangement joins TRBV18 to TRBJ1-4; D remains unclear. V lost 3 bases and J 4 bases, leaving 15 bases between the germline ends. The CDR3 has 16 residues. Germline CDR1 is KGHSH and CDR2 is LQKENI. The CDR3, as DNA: TGTGCCAGCTCACCCTCCCTCGGCGGGGATAATGAAAAACTGTTTTTT. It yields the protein CASSPSLGGDNEKLFF.

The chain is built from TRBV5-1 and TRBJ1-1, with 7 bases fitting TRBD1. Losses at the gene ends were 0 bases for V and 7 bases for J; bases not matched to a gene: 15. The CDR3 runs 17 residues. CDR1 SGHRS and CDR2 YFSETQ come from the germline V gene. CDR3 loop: CASSLEAEGAQYREAFF. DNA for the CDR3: TGCGCCAGCAGCTTGGAGGCCGAGGGGGCGCAATACCGTGAAGCTTTCTTT.

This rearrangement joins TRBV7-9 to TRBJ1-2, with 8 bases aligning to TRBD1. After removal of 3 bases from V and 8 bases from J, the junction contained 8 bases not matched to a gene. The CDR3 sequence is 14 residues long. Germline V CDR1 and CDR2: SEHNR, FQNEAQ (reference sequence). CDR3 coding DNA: TGTGCCAGCAGCTTCAGGGGCAGGGGGCAAGGCTACACCTTC. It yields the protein CASSFRGRGQGYTF.

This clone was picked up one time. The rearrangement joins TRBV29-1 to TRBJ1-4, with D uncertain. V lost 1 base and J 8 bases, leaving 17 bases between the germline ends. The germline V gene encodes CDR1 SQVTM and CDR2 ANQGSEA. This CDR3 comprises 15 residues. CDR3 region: CSVEGVPPKEEKLFF. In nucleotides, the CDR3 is TGCAGCGTTGAAGGAGTCCCTCCCAAGGAGGAAAAACTGTTTTTT.

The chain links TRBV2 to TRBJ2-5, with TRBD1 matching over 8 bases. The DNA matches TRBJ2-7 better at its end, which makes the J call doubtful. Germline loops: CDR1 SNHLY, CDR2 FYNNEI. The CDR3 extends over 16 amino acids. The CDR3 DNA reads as TGTGCCAGCAGTGAAGCGCTTAGGACAGGGAGCAACGAGCAGTACTTC. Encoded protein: CASSEALRTGSNEQYF.

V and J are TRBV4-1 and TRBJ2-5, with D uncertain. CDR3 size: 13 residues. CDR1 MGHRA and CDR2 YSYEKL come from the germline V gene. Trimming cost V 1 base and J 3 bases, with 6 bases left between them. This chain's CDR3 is CASSQGLEETQYF. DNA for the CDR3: TGCGCCAGCAGCCAAGGGCTCGAAGAGACCCAGTACTTC.

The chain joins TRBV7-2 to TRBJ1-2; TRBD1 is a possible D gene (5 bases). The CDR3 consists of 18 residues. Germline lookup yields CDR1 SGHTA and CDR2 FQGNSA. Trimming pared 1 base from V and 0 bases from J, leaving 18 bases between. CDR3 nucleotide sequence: TGTGCCAGCAGCTTAGGGTTTTGGGGCGACCCTTCTAACTATGGCTACACCTTC. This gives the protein CASSLGFWGDPSNYGYTF.

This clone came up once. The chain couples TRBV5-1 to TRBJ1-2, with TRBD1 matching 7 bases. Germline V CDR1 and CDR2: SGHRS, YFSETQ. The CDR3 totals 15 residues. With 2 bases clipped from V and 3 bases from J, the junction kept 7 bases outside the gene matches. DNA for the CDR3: TGCGCCAGCAGCTTCGTCGGACAGGTAGACTATGGCTACACCTTC. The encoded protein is CASSFVGQVDYGYTF.